This T cell receptor beta chain was obtained from a study of lymphopenia after photon versus proton radiotherapy. Turning to this clone: Its antigen remains unidentified.

The J segment lost 6 bases and the V segment lost 5 bases, leaving 6 bases of the junction unmatched. CDR3 length: 13 residues. Germline values: CDR1 SGHDT, CDR2 YYEEEE. Study conclusions and caveats: Relative stability marked proton patients; photon patients lost diversity and naive cells. After lymphocyte nadir, photon-treated repertoires showed oligoclonal expansion, especially CD8+ Temra. Better survival with proton therapy was suggested as possible, not demonstrated.

This table comes from immunoSEQ multiplex PCR, and its TCRdb copy is limited to in-frame clones, with some not included. The sample carries 150,000 or so clones, 70% to 90% recorded once. The input for sequencing was peripheral blood, taken from a patient treated with photon-based radiotherapy. The rearrangement joins TRBV5-6 to TRBJ1-2; 8 positions match TRBD1. The receptor's source is a man aged 50 to 59 with gastric cancer. The CDR3 region is CASSYGQGDGYTF. The DNA of the CDR3 is TGTGCCAGCAGTTATGGACAGGGTGATGGCTACACCTTC.